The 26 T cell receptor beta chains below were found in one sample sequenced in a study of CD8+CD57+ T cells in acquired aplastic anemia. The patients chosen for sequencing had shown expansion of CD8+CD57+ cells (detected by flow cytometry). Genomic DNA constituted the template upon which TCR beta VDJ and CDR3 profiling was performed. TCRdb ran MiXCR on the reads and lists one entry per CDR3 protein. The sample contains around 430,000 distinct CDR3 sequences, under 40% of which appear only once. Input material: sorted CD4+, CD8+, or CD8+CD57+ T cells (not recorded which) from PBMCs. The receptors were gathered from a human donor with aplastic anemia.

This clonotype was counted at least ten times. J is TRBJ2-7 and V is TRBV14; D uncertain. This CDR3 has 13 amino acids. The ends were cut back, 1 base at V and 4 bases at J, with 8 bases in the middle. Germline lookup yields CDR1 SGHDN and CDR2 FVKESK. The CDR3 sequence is CASSQVARYEQYF. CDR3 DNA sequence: TGTGCCAGCAGCCAAGTTGCACGTTACGAGCAGTACTTC.

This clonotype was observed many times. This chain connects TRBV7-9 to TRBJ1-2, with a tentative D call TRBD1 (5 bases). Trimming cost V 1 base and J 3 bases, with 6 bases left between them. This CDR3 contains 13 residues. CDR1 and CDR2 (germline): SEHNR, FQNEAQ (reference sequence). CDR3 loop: CASSLGQYYGYTF. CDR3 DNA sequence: TGTGCCAGCAGCTTAGGACAGTACTATGGCTACACCTTC.

CDR3 region: CASRDRGIGYGYTF. DNA of the CDR3: TGTGCCAGCAGGGACAGGGGTATAGGCTATGGCTACACCTTC. The genes are TRBV2 and TRBJ1-2; 9 nucleotides align to TRBD1. The germline gives CDR1 SNHLY, CDR2 FYNNEI. The CDR3 is 14 amino acids. The junction had 6 bases not matched to a gene; V was cut back by 6 bases and J by 4 bases. Supplemented by reference TRBV2 and TRBJ1-2, the full variable domain reads EPEVTQTPSHQVTQMGQEVILRCVPISNHLYFYWYRQILGQKVEFLVSFYNNEISEKSEIFDDQFSVERPDGSNFTLKIRSTKLEDSAMYFCASRDRGIGYGYTFGSGTRLTVV.

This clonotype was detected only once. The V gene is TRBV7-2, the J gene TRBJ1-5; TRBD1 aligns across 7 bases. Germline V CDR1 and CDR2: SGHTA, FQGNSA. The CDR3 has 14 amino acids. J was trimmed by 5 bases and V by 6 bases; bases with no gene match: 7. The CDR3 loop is CASRKTGTDQPQHF. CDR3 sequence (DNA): TGTGCCAGCAGGAAGACAGGGACGGATCAGCCCCAGCATTTT.

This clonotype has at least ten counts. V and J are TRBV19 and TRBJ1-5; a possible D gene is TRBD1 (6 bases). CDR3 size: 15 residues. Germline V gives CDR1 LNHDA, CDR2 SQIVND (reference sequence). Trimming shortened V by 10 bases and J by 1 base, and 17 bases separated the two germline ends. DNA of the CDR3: TGTGCCACATCCAGACTTGACAGGAGCAATCAGCCCCAGCATTTT. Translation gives CATSRLDRSNQPQHF. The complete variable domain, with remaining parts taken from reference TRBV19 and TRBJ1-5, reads DGGITQSPKYLFRKEGQNVTLSCEQNLNHDAMYWYRQDPGQGLRLIYYSQIVNDFQKGDIAEGYSVSREKKESFPLTVTSAQKNPTAFYLCATSRLDRSNQPQHFGDGTRLSIL.

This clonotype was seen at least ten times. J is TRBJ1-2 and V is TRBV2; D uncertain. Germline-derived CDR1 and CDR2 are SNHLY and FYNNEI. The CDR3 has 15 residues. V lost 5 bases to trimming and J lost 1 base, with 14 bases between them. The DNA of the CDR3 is TGTGCCAGCAGTTCCCGGGAGAACGATAACTATGGCTACACCTTC. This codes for CASSSRENDNYGYTF.

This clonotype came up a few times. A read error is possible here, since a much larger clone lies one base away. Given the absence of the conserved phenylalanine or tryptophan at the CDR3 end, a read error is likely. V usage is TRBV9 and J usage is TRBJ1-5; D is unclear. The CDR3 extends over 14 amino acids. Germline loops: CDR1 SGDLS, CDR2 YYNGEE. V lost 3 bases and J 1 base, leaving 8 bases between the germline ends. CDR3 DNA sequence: TGTGCCAGCAGCGCCCAGTCGAGCAATCAGCCCCAGCATATT. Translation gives CASSAQSSNQPQHI.

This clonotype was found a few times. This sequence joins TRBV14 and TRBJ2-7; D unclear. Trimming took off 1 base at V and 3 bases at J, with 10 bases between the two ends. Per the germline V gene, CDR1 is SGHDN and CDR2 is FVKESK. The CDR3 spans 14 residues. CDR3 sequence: CASSQGLVYYEQYF. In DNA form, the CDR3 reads TGTGCCAGCAGCCAAGGACTGGTTTACTACGAGCAGTACTTC. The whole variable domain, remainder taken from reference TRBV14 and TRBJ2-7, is EAGVTQFPSHSVIEKGQTVTLRCDPISGHDNLYWYRRVMGKEIKFLLHFVKESKQDESGMPNNRFLAERTGGTYSTLKVQPAELEDSGVYFCASSQGLVYYEQYFGPGTRLTVT.

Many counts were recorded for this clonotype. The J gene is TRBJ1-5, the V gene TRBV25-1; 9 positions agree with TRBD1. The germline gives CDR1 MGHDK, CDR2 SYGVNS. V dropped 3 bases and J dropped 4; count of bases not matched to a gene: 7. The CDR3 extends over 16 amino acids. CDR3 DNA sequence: TGTGCCAGCAGTGACCGTGGGACAGGGTATAATCAGCCCCAGCATTTT. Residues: CASSDRGTGYNQPQHF.

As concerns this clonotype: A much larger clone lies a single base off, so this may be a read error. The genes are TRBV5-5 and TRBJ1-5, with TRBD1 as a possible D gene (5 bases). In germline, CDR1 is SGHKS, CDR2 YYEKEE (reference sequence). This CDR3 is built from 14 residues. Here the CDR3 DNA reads TGTGCCAGCAACTTGTATACAGGTAATCAGCCCCAGCATTTT. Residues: CASNLYTGNQPQHF. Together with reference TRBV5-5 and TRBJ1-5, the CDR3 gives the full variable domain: DAGVTQSPTHLIKTRGQQVTLRCSPISGHKSVSWYQQVLGQGPQFIFQYYEKEERGRGNFPDRFSARQFPNYSSELNVNALLLGDSALYLCASNLYTGNQPQHFGDGTRLSIL.

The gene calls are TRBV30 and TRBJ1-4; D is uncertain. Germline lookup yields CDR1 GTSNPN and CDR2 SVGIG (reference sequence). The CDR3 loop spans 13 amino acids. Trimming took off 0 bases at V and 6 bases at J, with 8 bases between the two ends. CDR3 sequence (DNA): TGTGCCTGGAGTGTACGGATGGATGAAAAACTGTTTTTT. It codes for CAWSVRMDEKLFF.

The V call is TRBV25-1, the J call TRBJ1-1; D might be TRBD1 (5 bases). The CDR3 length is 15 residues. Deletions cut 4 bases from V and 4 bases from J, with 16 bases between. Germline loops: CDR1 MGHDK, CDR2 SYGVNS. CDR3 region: CASSVPFGGVTEAFF. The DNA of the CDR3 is TGTGCCAGCAGTGTACCCTTTGGGGGAGTCACTGAAGCTTTCTTT.

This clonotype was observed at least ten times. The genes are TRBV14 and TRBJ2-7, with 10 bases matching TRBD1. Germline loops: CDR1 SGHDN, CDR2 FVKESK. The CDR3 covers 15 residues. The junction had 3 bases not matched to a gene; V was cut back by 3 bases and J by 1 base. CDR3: CASSQGQGSSYEQYF. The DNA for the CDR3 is TGTGCCAGCAGCCAGGGACAGGGGAGTTCCTACGAGCAGTACTTC.

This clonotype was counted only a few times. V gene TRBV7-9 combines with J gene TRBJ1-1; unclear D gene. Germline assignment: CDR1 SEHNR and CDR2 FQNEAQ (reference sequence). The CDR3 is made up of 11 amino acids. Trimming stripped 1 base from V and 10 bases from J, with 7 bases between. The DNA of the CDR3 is TGTGCCAGCAGCTTAGACCGGGTAGCTTTCTTT. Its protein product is CASSLDRVAFF.

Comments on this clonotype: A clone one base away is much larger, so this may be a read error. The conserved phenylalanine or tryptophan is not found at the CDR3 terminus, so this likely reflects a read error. This CDR3 is CATSDLVGDNEQFL. DNA for the CDR3: TGTGCCACCAGTGATTTAGTAGGGGACAATGAGCAGTTCCTC. The chain couples TRBV24-1 to TRBJ2-1; D might be TRBD1 (5 bases). V shed 1 base and J shed 5 bases, with 8 bases lying between them. This CDR3 spans 14 amino acids. The germline gives CDR1 KGHDR, CDR2 SFDVKD.

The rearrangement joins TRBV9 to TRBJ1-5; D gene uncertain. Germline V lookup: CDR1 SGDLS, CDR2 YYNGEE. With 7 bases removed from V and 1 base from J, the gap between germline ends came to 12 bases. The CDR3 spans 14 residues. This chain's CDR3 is CASGLVDSNQPQHF. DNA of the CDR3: TGTGCCAGCGGCCTTGTGGACAGCAATCAGCCCCAGCATTTT.

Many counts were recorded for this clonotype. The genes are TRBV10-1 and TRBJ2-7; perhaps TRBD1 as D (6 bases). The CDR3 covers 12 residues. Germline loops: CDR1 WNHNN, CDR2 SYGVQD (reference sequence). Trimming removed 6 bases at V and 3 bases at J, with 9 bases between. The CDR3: CASSSRGYEQYF. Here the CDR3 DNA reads TGCGCCAGCAGCTCCAGGGGCTACGAGCAGTACTTC.

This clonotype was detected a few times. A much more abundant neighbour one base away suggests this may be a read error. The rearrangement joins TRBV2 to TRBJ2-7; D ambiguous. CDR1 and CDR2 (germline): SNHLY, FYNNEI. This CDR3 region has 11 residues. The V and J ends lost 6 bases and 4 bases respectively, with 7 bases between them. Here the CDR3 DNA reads TGTGCCAGCAGAGTAGCTTACGAGCAGTACTTC. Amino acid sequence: CASRVAYEQYF.

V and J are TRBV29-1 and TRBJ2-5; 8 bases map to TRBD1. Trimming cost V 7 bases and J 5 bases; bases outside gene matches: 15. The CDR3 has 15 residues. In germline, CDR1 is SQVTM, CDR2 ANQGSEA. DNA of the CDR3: TGCAGCGCCACGAACAGGGGGAACTTTGGGGAGACCCAGTACTTC. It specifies CSATNRGNFGETQYF.

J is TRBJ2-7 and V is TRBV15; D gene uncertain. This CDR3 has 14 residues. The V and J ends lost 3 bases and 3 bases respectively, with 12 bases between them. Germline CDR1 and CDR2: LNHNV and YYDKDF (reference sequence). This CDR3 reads CATSSLGSYYEQYF. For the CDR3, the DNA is TGTGCCACCAGCAGCTTAGGCAGCTACTACGAGCAGTACTTC.

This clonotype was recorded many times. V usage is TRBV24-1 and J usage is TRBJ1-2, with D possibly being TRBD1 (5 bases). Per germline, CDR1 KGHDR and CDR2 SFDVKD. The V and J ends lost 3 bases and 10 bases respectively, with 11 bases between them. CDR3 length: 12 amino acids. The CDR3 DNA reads TGTGCCACCAGTGATGAGGGGCCCCTCTACACCTTC. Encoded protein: CATSDEGPLYTF.

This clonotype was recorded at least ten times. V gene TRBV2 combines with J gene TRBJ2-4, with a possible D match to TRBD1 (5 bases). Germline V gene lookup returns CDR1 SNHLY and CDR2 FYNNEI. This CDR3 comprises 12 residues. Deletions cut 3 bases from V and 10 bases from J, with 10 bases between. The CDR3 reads CASSERQRIQYF. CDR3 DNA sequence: TGTGCCAGCAGTGAGAGACAGAGAATTCAGTACTTC. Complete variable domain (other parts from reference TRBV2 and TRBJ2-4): EPEVTQTPSHQVTQMGQEVILRCVPISNHLYFYWYRQILGQKVEFLVSFYNNEISEKSEIFDDQFSVERPDGSNFTLKIRSTKLEDSAMYFCASSERQRIQYFGAGTRLSVL.

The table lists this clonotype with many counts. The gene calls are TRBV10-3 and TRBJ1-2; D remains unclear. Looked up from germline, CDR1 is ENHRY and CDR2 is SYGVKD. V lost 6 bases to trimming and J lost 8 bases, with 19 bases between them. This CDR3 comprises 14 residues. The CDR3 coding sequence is TGTGCCATCAGAGCCGGGATCCCTGGGGAGGGCTACACCTTC. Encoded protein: CAIRAGIPGEGYTF.

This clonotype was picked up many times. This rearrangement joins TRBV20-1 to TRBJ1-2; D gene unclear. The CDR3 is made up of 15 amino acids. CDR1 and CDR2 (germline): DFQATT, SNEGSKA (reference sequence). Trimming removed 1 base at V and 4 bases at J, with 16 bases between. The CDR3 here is CSARGLDQGGYGYTF. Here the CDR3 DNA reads TGCAGTGCTAGAGGCCTAGATCAAGGCGGCTATGGCTACACCTTC.

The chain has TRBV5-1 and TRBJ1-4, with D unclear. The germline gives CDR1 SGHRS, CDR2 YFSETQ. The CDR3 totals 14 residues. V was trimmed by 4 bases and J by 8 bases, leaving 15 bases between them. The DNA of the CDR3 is TGCGCCAGCAGCCCCCTGCGTAATGGGGAAAAACTGTTTTTT. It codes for CASSPLRNGEKLFF.

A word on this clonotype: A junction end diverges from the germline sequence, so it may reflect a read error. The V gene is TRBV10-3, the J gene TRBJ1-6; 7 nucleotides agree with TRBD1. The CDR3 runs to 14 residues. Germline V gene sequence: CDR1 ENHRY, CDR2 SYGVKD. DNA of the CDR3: TGTGCCAACAGTGAAGAGGGGGCGATTTCACCCCTCCACTTT. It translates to CANSEEGAISPLHF.